The 3 T cell receptor beta chains below come from one sample, sequenced in a study of Ad26.COV2.S vaccination and SARS-CoV-2 variants. As for treatment: 15 to 20 received Ad26.COV2.S at low or high dose, single or two shots; several received placebo; per-sample allocation not given. Vaccine and placebo recipients were sampled on day 63 after the first injection. The repertoire was sequenced with immunoSEQ multiplex PCR; TCRdb's copy has only in-frame clones and lacks some. The repertoire holds 350,000 to 400,000 clones, with 75% to 90% as singletons. Sample: peripheral blood, taken in a trial of Ad26.COV2.S vaccine versus placebo. Receptor source: a person between 18 and 65 years old who received the Ad26.COV2.S COVID-19 vaccine or a placebo.

This clone was seen a few times. The CDR3 DNA sequence: TGTGCCAGCAGCCAACCAAGGGCTGGCGAGCAGTACTTC. Translating gives CASSQPRAGEQYF. The chain uses TRBV11-2 and TRBJ2-7; D gene unclear. CDR1 is SGHAT, CDR2 FQNNGV, per germline. The CDR3 loop spans 13 amino acids. V was shortened by 5 bases and J by 6 bases, with 14 bases between the two germline ends.

The chain joins TRBV19 to TRBJ2-7; 7 nucleotides agree with TRBD2. The CDR3 is made up of 15 amino acids. Germline CDR1 reads LNHDA; CDR2 reads SQIVND (reference sequence). V lost 3 bases, J lost 3 bases, and 8 bases stayed unmatched. CDR3 nucleotide sequence: TGTGCCAGTAGTATTCGGGAGGAGGGGATCTACGAGCAGTACTTC. It specifies CASSIREEGIYEQYF.

V and J are TRBV19 and TRBJ2-5; tentative D call: TRBD2 (5 bases). CDR3 size: 15 residues. Germline CDR1 reads LNHDA; CDR2 reads SQIVND (reference sequence). Trimming cost V 0 bases and J 9 bases, with 17 bases left between them. The CDR3 spells CASSIDGSKVSAQYF. Here the CDR3 DNA reads TGTGCCAGTAGTATAGATGGGAGTAAGGTGTCGGCCCAGTACTTC.